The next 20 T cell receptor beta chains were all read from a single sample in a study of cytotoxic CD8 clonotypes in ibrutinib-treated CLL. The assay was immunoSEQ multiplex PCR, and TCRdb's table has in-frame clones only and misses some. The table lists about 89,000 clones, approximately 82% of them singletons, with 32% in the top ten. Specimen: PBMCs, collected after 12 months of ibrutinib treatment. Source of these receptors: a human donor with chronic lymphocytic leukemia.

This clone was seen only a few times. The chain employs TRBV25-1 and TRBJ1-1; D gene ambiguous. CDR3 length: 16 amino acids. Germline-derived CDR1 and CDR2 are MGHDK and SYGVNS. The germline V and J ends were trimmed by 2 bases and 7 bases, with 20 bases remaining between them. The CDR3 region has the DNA TGTGCCAGCAGTGAAATGAGTGGATCGTTTGTCGTTGAAGCTTTCTTT. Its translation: CASSEMSGSFVVEAFF. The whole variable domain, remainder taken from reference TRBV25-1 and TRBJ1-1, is EADIYQTPRYLVIGTGKKITLECSQTMGHDKMYWYQQDPGMELHLIHYSYGVNSTEKGDLSSESTVSRIRTEHFPLTLESARPSHTSQYLCASSEMSGSFVVEAFFGQGTRLTVV.

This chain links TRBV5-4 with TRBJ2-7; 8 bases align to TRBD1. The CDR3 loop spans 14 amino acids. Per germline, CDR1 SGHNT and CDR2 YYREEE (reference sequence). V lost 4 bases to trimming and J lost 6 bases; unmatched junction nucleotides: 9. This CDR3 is CASSGTTGAREQYF. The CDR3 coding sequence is TGTGCCAGCAGCGGAACGACAGGGGCTCGCGAGCAGTACTTC. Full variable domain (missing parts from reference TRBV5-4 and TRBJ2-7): ETGVTQSPTHLIKTRGQQVTLRCSSQSGHNTVSWYQQALGQGPQFIFQYYREEENGRGNFPPRFSGLQFPNYSSELNVNALELDDSALYLCASSGTTGAREQYFGPGTRLTVT.

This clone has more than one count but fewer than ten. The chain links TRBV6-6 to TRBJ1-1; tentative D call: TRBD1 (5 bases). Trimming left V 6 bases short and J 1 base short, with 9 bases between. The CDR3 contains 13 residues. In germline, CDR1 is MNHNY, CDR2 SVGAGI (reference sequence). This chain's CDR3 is CASSLRGNTEAFF. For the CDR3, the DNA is TGTGCCAGCAGCTTAAGGGGGAACACTGAAGCTTTCTTT.

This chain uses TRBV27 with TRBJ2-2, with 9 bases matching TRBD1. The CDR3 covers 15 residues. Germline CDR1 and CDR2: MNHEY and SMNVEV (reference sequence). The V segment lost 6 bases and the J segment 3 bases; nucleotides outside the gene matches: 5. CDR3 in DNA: TGTGCCAGCAGGGGACAGGGTTCGGACACCGGGGAGCTGTTTTTT. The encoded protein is CASRGQGSDTGELFF.

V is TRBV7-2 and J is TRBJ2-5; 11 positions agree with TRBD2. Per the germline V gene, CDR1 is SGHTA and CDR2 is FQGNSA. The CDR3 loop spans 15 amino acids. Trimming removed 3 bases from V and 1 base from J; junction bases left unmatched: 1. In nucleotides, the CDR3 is TGTGCCAGCAGCTTCGGACTAGCGGGCCAAGAGACCCAGTACTTC. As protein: CASSFGLAGQETQYF.

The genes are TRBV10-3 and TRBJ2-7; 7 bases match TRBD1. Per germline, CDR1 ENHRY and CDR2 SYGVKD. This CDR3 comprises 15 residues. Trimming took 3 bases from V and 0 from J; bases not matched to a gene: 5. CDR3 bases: TGTGCCATCAGTGACAATAGGGGGCTCTCCTACGAGCAGTACTTC. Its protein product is CAISDNRGLSYEQYF.

The CDR3 region is CASSLDTEAFF. In nucleotides, the CDR3 is TGTGCCAGCTCACTCGACACTGAAGCTTTCTTT. This sequence joins TRBV18 and TRBJ1-1, with unresolved D. This CDR3 is built from 11 residues. CDR1 KGHSH and CDR2 LQKENI come from the germline V gene. Trimming took 4 bases from V and 3 from J, leaving 3 bases between them.

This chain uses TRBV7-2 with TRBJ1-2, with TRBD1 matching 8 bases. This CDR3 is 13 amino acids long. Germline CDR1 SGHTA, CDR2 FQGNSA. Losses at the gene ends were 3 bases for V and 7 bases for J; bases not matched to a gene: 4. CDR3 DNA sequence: TGTGCCAGCAGCTTGCCAGGGGGCTCTGGCTACACCTTC. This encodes CASSLPGGSGYTF.

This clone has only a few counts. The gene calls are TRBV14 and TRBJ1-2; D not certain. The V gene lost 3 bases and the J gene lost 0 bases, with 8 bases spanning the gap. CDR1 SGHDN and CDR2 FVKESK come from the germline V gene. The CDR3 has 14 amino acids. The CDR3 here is CASSHPPANYGYTF. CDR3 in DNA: TGTGCCAGCAGCCACCCCCCGGCTAACTATGGCTACACCTTC.

Here the CDR3 DNA reads TGCGCCAGCAGCTTGGCCGGAGGGGGAAGTGGCTACACCTTC. This codes for CASSLAGGGSGYTF. V and J are TRBV5-1 and TRBJ1-2; possibly TRBD1 for D (6 bases). Germline V lookup: CDR1 SGHRS, CDR2 YFSETQ. CDR3 length equals 14 residues. The V end lost 0 bases, the J end lost 7 bases, and 13 bases lay between the germline ends. Together with reference TRBV5-1 and TRBJ1-2, the CDR3 gives the full variable domain: KAGVTQTPRYLIKTRGQQVTLSCSPISGHRSVSWYQQTPGQGLQFLFEYFSETQRNKGNFPGRFSGRQFSNSRSEMNVSTLELGDSALYLCASSLAGGGSGYTFGSGTRLTVV.

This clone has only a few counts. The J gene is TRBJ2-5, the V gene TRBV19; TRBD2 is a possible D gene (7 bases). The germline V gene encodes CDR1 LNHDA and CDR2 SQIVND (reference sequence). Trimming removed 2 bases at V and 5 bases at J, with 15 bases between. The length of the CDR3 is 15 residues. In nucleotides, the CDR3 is TGTGCCAGTAGTATAAGAGGGGGGGCCGCCGAGACCCAGTACTTC. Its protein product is CASSIRGGAAETQYF.

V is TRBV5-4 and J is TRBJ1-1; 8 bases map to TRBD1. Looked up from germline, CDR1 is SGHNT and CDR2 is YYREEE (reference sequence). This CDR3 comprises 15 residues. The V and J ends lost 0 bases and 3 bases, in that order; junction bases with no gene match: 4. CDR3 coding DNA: TGTGCCAGCAGCTTGGGGCAGGGGGCCTACACTGAAGCTTTCTTT. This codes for CASSLGQGAYTEAFF.

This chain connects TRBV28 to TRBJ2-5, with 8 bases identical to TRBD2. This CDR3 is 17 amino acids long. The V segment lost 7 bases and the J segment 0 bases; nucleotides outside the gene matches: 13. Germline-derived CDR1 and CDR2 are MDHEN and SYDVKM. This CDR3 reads CASTSQSGGWYQETQYF. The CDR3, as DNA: TGTGCCAGCACCTCCCAAAGCGGGGGCTGGTACCAAGAGACCCAGTACTTC.

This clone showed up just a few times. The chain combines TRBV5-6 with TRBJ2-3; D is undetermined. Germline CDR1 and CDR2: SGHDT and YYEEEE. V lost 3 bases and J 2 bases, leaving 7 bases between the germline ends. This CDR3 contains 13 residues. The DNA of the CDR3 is TGTGCCAGCAGCTCCGCAATCACAGATACGCAGTATTTT. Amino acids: CASSSAITDTQYF.

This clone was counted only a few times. CDR3 in amino acids: CASSPRGASQTYEQYF. The CDR3 DNA reads TGTGCCAGCAGCCCCCGGGGAGCTAGCCAAACCTACGAGCAGTACTTC. The rearrangement uses TRBV11-3 and TRBJ2-7; D perhaps matches TRBD2 (5 bases). Trimming pared 5 bases from V and 2 bases from J, leaving 19 bases between. The CDR3 length is 16 residues. In germline, CDR1 is SGHNT, CDR2 YENEEA.

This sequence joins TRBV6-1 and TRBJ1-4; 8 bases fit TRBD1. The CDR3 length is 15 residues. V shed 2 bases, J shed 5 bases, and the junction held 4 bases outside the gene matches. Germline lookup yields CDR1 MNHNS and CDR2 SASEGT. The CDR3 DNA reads TGTGCCAGCAGTGAACCCAGGGGGCAAAATGAAAAACTGTTTTTT. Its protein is CASSEPRGQNEKLFF.

The CDR3 DNA is TGTGCCAGCAGACCCGGACAGGGCGCTATGAACACTGAAGCTTTCTTT. Translation gives CASRPGQGAMNTEAFF. V and J are TRBV28 and TRBJ1-1, with 8 bases that match TRBD1. V lost 6 bases and J lost 0; bases outside the gene matches: 9. This CDR3 comprises 16 residues. Looked up from germline, CDR1 is MDHEN and CDR2 is SYDVKM.

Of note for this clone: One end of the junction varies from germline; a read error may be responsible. The CDR3 sequence: CASSPSGGYIEQFF. Written as DNA, the CDR3 is TGTGCCAGCAGTCCTAGCGGGGGGTACATTGAGCAGTTCTTC. The genes are TRBV2 and TRBJ2-1; the match to TRBD2 covers 11 bases. Germline V gene data show CDR1 as SNHLY and CDR2 as FYNNEI. The CDR3 sequence is 14 residues long.

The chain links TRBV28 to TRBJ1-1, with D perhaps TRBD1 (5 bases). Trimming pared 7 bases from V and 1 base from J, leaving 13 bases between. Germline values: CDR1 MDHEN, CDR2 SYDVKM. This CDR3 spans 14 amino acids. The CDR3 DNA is TGTGCCAGCACGACAAGCGGACAGAACACTGAAGCTTTCTTT. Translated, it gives CASTTSGQNTEAFF.

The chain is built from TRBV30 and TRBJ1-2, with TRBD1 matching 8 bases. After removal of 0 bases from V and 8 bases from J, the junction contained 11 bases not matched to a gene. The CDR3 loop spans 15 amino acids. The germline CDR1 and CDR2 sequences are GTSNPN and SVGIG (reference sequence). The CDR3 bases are TGTGCCTGGAGTGTAGGGACAGGAAGTACGGGCGGCTACACCTTC. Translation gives CAWSVGTGSTGGYTF. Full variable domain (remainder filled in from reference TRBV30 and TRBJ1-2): SQTIHQWPATLVQPVGSPLSLECTVEGTSNPNLYWYRQAAGRGLQLLFYSVGIGQISSEVPQNLSASRPQDRQFILSSKKLLLSDSGFYLCAWSVGTGSTGGYTFGSGTRLTVV.